Below, one TCR beta chain is given with its context. This clonotype was counted only a few times. The antigen this receptor binds is unknown. No clone much larger than this one lies a single base away; base qualities are absent. This sample was included in a study of identical twins (dated by TCRdb to the mid-2010s). Regarding the study in general: To test whether fetal clonotypes persist, the study used deep sequencing on TCR alpha and beta repertoires from monozygotic twins, unrelated adults of various ages, and cord blood. To rule out contamination, replicate twin experiments were performed at different times with different library preparation protocols.

The library was made by 5' RACE. The sequencer listed for this sample is Illumina HiSeq 2000. Template switching added a universal primer binding site, and the final cDNA carried a unique molecular identifier that allowed TCR cDNA molecules to be counted accurately. First-strand cDNA for TCR alpha and beta chains was synthesized from specific primers in the conserved constant-segment region. Each cDNA library was double barcoded, with a SMART-Mk sample barcode plus Illumina barcodes, to control for contamination. TruSeq adapter sequences, together with Illumina sample barcodes, were added in two successive PCR steps. The TCR alpha and beta cDNA libraries were sequenced on the Illumina HiSeq platform using custom primers. The study's processing was this. MiGEC processed the raw reads to extract unique molecular identifiers, while MiXCR was used to determine the CDR3 positions. Recombination models were inferred per individual with the repgenHMM and IGoR tools using an EM algorithm. The analysis of shared clonotypes was done with the tcR package in R, with sharing normalized by the product of cloneset sizes. To study raw recombination free of thymic and clonal selection effects, out-of-frame nonproductive sequences were analyzed. TCRdb passed the public sequencing reads through fastp at Q25 and MiXCR, retaining productive beta sequences. CDR3 protein duplicates are merged, each entry listing the most common genes and DNA. The V and J calls follow TCRdb's processing rather than the paper's. This sample lists a few hundred thousand distinct CDR3 sequences; roughly 9.9% were detected once. Of the sample, 2.5% to 3% is held by the ten largest clones.

General study outcomes and caveats: Compared with coincidental sharing between unrelated individuals, an excess of low generation-probability sequences was observed among out-of-frame TCR alpha sequences shared between twins. Abundant cord blood beta clonotypes had fewer insertions, young adult naive repertoires showed a similar but weaker trend, and memory repertoires showed no such trend. Invariant T cells such as MAIT and iNKT could partly confound zero-insertion analyses, although diverse VJ usage argued against such confounding for most clonotypes. Because the same donors could not be followed over many years, conclusions were based on cross-sectional statistical analysis. The excess sharing between twins in beta out-of-frame sequences was weaker because fewer shared sequences reduced the signal-to-noise ratio. Out-of-frame TCR alpha sharing in monozygotic twins was systematically underestimated by recombination models, whereas sharing between unrelated individuals was in agreement with the recombination models.

Every donor in the study was a healthy Caucasian. The twin cohort consisted of three pairs of female monozygotic twins, all aged about 18 to 29 years. The RNA used for TCR libraries was isolated from peripheral blood mononuclear cells. From the cysteine through the phenylalanine, the CDR3 covers 15 amino acids. This entry keeps only the CDR3 DNA: 45 bases, framed from base 1. CDR1 and CDR2, looked up from the germline V gene, are WSHSY and SAAADI. V is reduced by 0 bases and J by 1 base, leaving a spacing of 8 bases between them. Separately, the same data were catalogued under a study of yellow fever vaccine responses in identical twins. Reported in the second study: The authors reported that the T cell response to vaccination in identical twins appeared partly convergent and partly personalized. In the study, vaccine-responding T cell clones were precisely tracked in identical twins.

Recombination linked TRBV10-2 to TRBJ2-3, with no confidently assigned D gene. Sequences were obtained from PBMCs. This receptor was taken from a young woman in good health. The base sequence is TGCGCCAGCAGTGAGTCGTGGGGTGGCACAGATACGCAGTATTTT. Translated, this is CASSESWGGTDTQYF.